These T cell receptor beta chains were read from a single sample in a study of CD8 T cells in ankylosing spondylitis. TCRdb used MiXCR to reprocess the 5' RACE reads, holding one entry per CDR3 protein. The data show around 300,000 distinct CDR3 sequences, 11% seen once. The specimen sequenced was blood, either unsorted or a sorted T cell fraction (not recorded which). All receptors come from a female donor with ankylosing spondylitis or in good health (not recorded which). Each CDR3 is given with its conserved first and last residue. A D gene is named only where the DNA matches it firmly. Expanded clones get a size class; other rows say once, few or many, or leave the size out.

13	TRBV7-2	-	-	TRBJ2-7	CASSSTRSYEQYF	TGTGCCAGCAGCTCGACACGGAGCTACGAGCAGTACTTC
15	TRBV6-1	-	many	TRBJ2-1	CASRLSLWAGDEQFF	TGTGCCAGCCGCCTATCCCTCTGGGCCGGGGATGAGCAGTTCTTC
13	TRBV5-1	-	many	TRBJ1-1	CASSYDPSTEAFF	TGCGCCAGCAGTTACGACCCCAGCACTGAAGCTTTCTTT
16	TRBV4-1	TRBD1	many	TRBJ1-2	CASSQEVTGGGYGYTF	TGCGCCAGCAGCCAAGAAGTGACAGGGGGGGGCTATGGCTACACCTTC
16	TRBV20-1	-	few	TRBJ2-2	CSAQSAASPYTGELFF	TGCAGTGCTCAATCGGCGGCCAGCCCTTACACCGGGGAGCTGTTTTTT
13	TRBV20-1	TRBD2	many	TRBJ2-7	CSASSTSEYEQYF	TGCAGTGCTAGCTCCACTAGCGAGTACGAGCAGTACTTC
15	TRBV9	-	many	TRBJ2-1	CASSNRVAGINEQFF	TGTGCCAGCAGCAACCGGGTGGCTGGGATCAATGAGCAGTTCTTC
16	TRBV20-1	TRBD2	many	TRBJ2-1	CSADFGLAGVDNEQFF	TGCAGTGCCGATTTTGGACTAGCGGGAGTAGACAATGAGCAGTTCTTC
14	TRBV6-1	-	many	TRBJ1-2	CASRSVEGGYGYTF	TGTGCCAGCAGATCGGTGGAGGGTGGCTATGGCTACACCTTC
16	TRBV7-8	TRBD1	many	TRBJ2-1	CASSSKRQGAPHEQFF	TGTGCCAGCAGCAGCAAACGGCAGGGGGCCCCTCATGAGCAGTTCTTC
13	TRBV24-1	-	few	TRBJ1-2	CATELPGSGGYTF	TGTGCCACTGAACTTCCGGGAAGTGGAGGCTACACCTTC
15	TRBV29-1	TRBD1	many	TRBJ2-1	CSVEGQGPSYNEQFF	TGCAGCGTTGAAGGACAGGGGCCTTCCTACAATGAGCAGTTCTTC
15	TRBV20-1	TRBD1	few	TRBJ1-5	CSARPQGARNQPQHF	TGCAGTGCTAGACCGCAGGGGGCTAGGAATCAGCCCCAGCATTTT
14	TRBV15	-	many	TRBJ2-1	CATSREGGNDEQFF	TGTGCCACCAGCAGAGAAGGAGGGAACGATGAGCAGTTCTTC
13	TRBV10-3	-	-	TRBJ1-5	CAISEATGRPQHF	TGTGCCATCAGTGAGGCAACAGGGAGGCCCCAGCATTTT
15	TRBV20-1	-	many	TRBJ2-5	CSARDLNTGQETQYF	TGCAGTGCTAGAGATCTTAACACAGGACAAGAGACCCAGTACTTC
15	TRBV5-1	TRBD1	-	TRBJ2-7	CASSFRTGPNYEQYF	TGCGCCAGCAGCTTTCGGACAGGGCCAAACTACGAGCAGTACTTC
15	TRBV5-1	-	many	TRBJ1-6	CASSLAGQSYSPLHF	TGCGCCAGCAGCTTGGCTGGACAGTCTTATTCACCCCTCCACTTT
15	TRBV5-1	-	many	TRBJ1-6	CASSLAVDFTTPLHF	TGCGCCAGCAGCTTGGCCGTAGATTTTACTACACCCCTCCACTTT
14	TRBV20-1	TRBD2	many	TRBJ2-7	CSARDREEAYEQYF	TGCAGTGCTAGAGATCGGGAGGAAGCCTACGAGCAGTACTTC
15	TRBV5-1	-	many	TRBJ2-7	CASSLVSGSSNEQYF	TGCGCCAGCAGCTTGGTATCAGGGAGCAGCAACGAGCAGTACTTC
16	TRBV20-1	-	few	TRBJ2-3	CSARLWASAVPDTQYF	TGCAGTGCTAGGTTGTGGGCTAGCGCAGTACCAGATACGCAGTATTTT
15	TRBV18	TRBD1	many	TRBJ1-1	CASSPRQGSNTEAFF	TGTGCCAGCTCACCTCGACAGGGGTCAAACACTGAAGCTTTCTTT